This T cell receptor beta chain was identified during a study of technical replicates of blood from several donors. This CDR3 region has 17 residues. Trimming removed 6 bases from V and 4 bases from J; junction bases left unmatched: 12. Germline V gene data show CDR1 as SGHTA and CDR2 as FQGTGA. This clone has only one observation. TCRdb's copy holds only in-frame clones and misses some; the assay was immunoSEQ multiplex PCR. The data hold approximately 87,000 clones, with roughly 96% observed a single time. The chain is built from TRBV7-3 and TRBJ2-1, with 10 bases that match TRBD2. Sequenced: T cells isolated from PBMCs. The receptor was derived from a human donor in good health. CDR3 amino acids: CASSSKGLAGEYNEQFF. The CDR3 bases are TGTGCCAGCAGTTCCAAAGGTCTAGCGGGGGAATACAATGAGCAGTTCTTC.